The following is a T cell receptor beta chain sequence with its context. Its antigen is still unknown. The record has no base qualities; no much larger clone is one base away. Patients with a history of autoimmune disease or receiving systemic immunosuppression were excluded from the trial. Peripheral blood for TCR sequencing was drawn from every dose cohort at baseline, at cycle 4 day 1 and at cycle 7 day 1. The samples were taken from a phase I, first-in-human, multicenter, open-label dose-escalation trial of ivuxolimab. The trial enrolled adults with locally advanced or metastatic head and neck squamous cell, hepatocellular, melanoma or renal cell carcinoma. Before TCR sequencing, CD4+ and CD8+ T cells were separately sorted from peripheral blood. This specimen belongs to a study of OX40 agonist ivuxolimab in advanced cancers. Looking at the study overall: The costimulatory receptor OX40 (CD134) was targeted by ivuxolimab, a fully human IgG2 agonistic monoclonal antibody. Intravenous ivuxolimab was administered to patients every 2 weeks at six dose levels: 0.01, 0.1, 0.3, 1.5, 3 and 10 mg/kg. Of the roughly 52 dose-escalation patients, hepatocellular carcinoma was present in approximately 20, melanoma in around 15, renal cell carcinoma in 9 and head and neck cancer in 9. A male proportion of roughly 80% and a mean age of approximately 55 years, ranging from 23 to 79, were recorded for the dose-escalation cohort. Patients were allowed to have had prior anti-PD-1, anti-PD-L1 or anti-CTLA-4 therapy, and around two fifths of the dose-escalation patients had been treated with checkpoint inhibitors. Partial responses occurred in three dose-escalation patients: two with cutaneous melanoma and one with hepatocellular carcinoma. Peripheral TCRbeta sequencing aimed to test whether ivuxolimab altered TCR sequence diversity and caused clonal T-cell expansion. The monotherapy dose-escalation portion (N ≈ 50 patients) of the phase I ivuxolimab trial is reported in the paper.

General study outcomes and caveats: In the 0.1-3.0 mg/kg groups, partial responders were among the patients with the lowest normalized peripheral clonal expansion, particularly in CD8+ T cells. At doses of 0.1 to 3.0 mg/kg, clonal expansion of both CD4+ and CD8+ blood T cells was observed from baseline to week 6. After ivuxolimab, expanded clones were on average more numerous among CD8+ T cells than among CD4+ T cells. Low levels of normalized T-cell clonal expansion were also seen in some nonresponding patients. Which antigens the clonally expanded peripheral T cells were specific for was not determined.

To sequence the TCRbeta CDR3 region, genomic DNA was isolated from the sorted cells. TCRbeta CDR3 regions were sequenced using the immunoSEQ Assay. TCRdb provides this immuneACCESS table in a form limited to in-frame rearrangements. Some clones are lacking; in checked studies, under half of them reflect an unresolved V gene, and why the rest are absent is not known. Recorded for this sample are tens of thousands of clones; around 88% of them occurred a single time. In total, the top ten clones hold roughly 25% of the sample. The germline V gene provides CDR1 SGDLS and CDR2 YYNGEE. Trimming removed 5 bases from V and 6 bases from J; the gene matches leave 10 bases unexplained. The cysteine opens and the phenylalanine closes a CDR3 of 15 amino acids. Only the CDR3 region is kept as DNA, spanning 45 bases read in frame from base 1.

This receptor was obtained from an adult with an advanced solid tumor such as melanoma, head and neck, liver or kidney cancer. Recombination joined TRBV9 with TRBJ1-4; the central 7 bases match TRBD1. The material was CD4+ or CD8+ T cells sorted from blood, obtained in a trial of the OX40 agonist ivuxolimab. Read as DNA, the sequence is TGTGCCAGCAGTAAGGGGGCGGTAGGAGATGAAAAACTGTTTTTT. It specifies CASSKGAVGDEKLFF.